Reported below is one T cell receptor beta chain. Its antigen is currently unknown. Exclusion applied to anyone with multiple prior malignancies. Tumor areas were macrodissected from roughly five deparaffinized, unstained approximately 10 um sections guided by marked H&E slides. Produced via immunoSEQ multiplex PCR; TCRdb's table is partial and in-frame only. The sample shows several thousand clones, approximately 87% of them seen only once. This record comes from a study of T cells in lung cancer brain metastases. Study-level findings and limits: Compared with paired primaries, brain metastases showed fewer unique productive clones (1540 versus 4551).

Germline V gene data show CDR1 as SQVTM and CDR2 as ANQGSEA. This CDR3 is 12 amino acids long. The clonotype was recovered from a woman aged 50 to 60 with non-small cell lung cancer that had spread to the brain. Source material: tumor tissue from a brain metastasis. The chain carries TRBV29-1 and TRBJ2-7, with D possibly TRBD1 on 6 matching bases. CDR3 loop: CTIPGTSHEQYF. The CDR3 nucleotides are TGCACCATCCCCGGGACAAGTCACGAGCAGTACTTC.